Detailed here is one T cell receptor beta chain. The clone's antigen remains unknown. Per-base quality was not reported, and no clone a single base away is much larger than it. TCRbeta CDR3 regions were amplified from genomic DNA using the immunoSEQ Assay, a bias-controlled multiplex PCR. The source study handled its data this way. Nucleated cell counts per sample were estimated from amplification of reference gene primers within the assay. To quantify the absolute abundance of each unique TCRbeta CDR3 rearrangement, sequence reads were collapsed and filtered. For each sample, productive Simpson clonality was calculated as the square root of Simpson's diversity index across productive rearrangements. Entries here come from immuneACCESS through TCRdb and include only in-frame sequences with V and J called. Some clones fail to appear in such tables; in the studies checked, an unresolved V gene covers under half of the shortfall, and the cause of the remainder is unknown. V, J and clone size derive from that table, while D and trimming were established from the DNA sequence. This sample gives about 86,000 clones in total; 87% of them show up just once. Around 1.1% of the sample is held by the ten biggest clonotypes.

V is pruned by 4 bases and J by 9 bases, leaving 10 bases of the junction without a gene match. Reading the germline V gene (reference sequence) gives CDR1 LNHDA and CDR2 SQIVND. There are 15 amino acids in the CDR3, from cysteine to phenylalanine inclusive. Only CDR3 DNA is held: 45 bases, read in frame from base 1. Each collaborating institution followed its own protocols to collect whole blood in K2EDTA tubes. For TCRbeta analysis, collaborators shipped samples in one of three forms: frozen whole blood, isolated PBMCs, or DNA extracted from either of those sample types. The record originates from a study of blood T cell repertoires in COVID-19 (TCRdb year 2020). Broadly, across the study: Collaborator samples came from the United States, Italy and Spain and covered acute and convalescent phases of COVID-19. The material from the prospective study consisted of cDNA or gDNA derived from T cells, B-cell-depleted T cells, or PBMCs. Subjects who had been exposed to COVID-19, were actively infected with it, or had recovered from it provided the deeply sampled blood TCRbeta repertoires that made up the dataset. The repertoires were made available in a free public database intended to serve as a resource for research on the immune response to SARS-CoV-2. Samples were obtained from the ongoing ImmuneRACE study (first 160 participants) and from about 1,300 subjects provided by 6 global collaborators. Nearly every sample came with metadata listing a de-identified subject ID, COVID-19 status, age in years and sex. Where available, HLA class I and class II types were obtained from metadata supplied by the sample provider rather than from assay-based typing.

General conclusions and limits of the study: The quantity of clinical and demographic metadata differed by source and by participant and was supplied without curation.

The sequencing input was peripheral blood. The chain uses TRBV19 and TRBJ2-1; TRBD1 fits 9 bases in the junction. This receptor was obtained from a human donor in a cohort sampled during active COVID-19. Read as DNA, the sequence is TGTGCCAGTAGTAAGGACAGGGGTTCTCGGGGTGAGCAGTTCTTC. Its protein reads: CASSKDRGSRGEQFF.